The present T cell receptor beta chain was sequenced within a study of PD-L1 blockade in urothelial cancer. Study overall: From about 2014, patients received atezolizumab, given as 1,200 mg intravenously every 3 weeks. The study recovered a median of approximately 150,000 T cells per blood sample.

Time point specified: pretreatment peripheral blood. All patients carried locally advanced or metastatic urothelial carcinoma. This CDR3 spans 12 amino acids. The ends were cut back, 4 bases at V and 3 bases at J, with 4 bases in the middle. The germline V gene encodes CDR1 SGHNT and CDR2 YENEEA. The assay was immunoSEQ multiplex PCR, and TCRdb's table has in-frame clones only and misses some. This sample yields more than 45,000 clones, of which about three quarters are seen a single time; approximately 3.8% belongs to the top ten. The specimen comprised PBMCs, sampled around atezolizumab (anti-PD-L1) treatment. The TCR comes from a man in his 70s with urothelial cancer. The chain recombines TRBV11-3 with TRBJ1-3; no firm D call. CDR3 sequence reads: CASSYGGNTIYF. CDR3 DNA sequence: TGTGCCAGCAGCTACGGTGGAAACACCATATATTTT.